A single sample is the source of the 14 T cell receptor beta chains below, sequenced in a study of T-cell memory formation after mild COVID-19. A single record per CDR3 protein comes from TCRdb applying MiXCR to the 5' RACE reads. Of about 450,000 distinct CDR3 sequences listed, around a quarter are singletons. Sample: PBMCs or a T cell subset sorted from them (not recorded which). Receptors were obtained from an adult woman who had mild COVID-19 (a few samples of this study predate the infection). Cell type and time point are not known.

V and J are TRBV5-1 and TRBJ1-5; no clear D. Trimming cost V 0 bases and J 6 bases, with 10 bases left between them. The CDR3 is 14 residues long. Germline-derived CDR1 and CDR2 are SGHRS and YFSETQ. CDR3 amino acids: CASSLEGGGQPQHF. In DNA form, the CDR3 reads TGCGCCAGCAGCTTGGAGGGCGGCGGTCAGCCCCAGCATTTT. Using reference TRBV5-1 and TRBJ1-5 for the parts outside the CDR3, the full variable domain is KAGVTQTPRYLIKTRGQQVTLSCSPISGHRSVSWYQQTPGQGLQFLFEYFSETQRNKGNFPGRFSGRQFSNSRSEMNVSTLELGDSALYLCASSLEGGGQPQHFGDGTRLSIL.

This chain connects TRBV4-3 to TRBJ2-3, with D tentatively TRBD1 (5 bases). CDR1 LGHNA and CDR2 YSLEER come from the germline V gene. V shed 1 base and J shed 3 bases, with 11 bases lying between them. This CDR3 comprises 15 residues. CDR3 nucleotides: TGCGCCAGCAGCCAAGGGACCAGGGTTACAGATACGCAGTATTTT. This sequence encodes CASSQGTRVTDTQYF.

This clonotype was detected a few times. The CDR3 nucleotides are TGTGCCAGCAGCTTAGCCCTACCCTCGGTGGATACGCAGTATTTT. This codes for CASSLALPSVDTQYF. The V gene is TRBV7-2, the J gene TRBJ2-3; D gene ambiguous. Deletions cut 0 bases from V and 6 bases from J, with 13 bases between. Germline CDR1 and CDR2: SGHTA and FQGNSA. The CDR3 spans 15 residues. The whole variable domain, remainder taken from reference TRBV7-2 and TRBJ2-3, is GAGVSQSPSNKVTEKGKDVELRCDPISGHTALYWYRQSLGQGLEFLIYFQGNSAPDKSGLPSDRFSAERTGGSVSTLTIQRTQQEDSAVYLCASSLALPSVDTQYFGPGTRLTVL.

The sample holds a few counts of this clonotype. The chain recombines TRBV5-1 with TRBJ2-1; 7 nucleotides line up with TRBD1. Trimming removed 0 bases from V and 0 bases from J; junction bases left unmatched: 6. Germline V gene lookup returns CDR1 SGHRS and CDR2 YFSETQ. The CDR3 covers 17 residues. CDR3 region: CASSLGPGQRSYNEQFF. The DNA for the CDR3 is TGCGCCAGCAGCTTGGGGCCGGGACAGCGCTCCTACAATGAGCAGTTCTTC.

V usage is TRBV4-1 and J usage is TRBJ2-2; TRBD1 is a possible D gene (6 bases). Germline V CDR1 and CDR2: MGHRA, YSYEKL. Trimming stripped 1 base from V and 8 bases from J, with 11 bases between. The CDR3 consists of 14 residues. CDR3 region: CASSQAVGAGELFF. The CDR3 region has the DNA TGCGCCAGCAGCCAAGCGGTGGGGGCTGGGGAGCTGTTTTTT.

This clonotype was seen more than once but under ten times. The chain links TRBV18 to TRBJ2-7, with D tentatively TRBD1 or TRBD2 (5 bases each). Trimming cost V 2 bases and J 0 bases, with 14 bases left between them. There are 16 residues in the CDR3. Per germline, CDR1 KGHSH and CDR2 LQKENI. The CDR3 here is CASSPSGTRSSYEQYF. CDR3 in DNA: TGTGCCAGCTCACCATCCGGGACGAGGAGCTCCTACGAGCAGTACTTC.

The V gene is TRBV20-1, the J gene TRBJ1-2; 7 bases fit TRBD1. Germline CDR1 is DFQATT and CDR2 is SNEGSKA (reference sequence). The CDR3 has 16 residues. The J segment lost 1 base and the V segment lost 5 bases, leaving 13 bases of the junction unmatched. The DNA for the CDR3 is TGCAGTGCTTCCAAGCTGACAGGGCGTGGTAACTATGGCTACACCTTC. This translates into CSASKLTGRGNYGYTF.

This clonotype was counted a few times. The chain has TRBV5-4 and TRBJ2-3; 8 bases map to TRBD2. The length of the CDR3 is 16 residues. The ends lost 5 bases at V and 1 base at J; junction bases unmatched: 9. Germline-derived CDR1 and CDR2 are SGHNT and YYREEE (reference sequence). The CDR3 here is CASRSGSERGTDTQYF. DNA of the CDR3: TGTGCCAGCAGAAGCGGGAGCGAGAGGGGCACAGATACGCAGTATTTT.

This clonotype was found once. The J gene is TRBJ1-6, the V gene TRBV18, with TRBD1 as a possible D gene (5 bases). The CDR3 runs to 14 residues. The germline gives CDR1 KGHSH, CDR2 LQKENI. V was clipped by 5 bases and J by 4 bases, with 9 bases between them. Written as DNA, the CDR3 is TGTGCCAGCTCATCGACAGATTATAATTCACCCCTCCACTTT. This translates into CASSSTDYNSPLHF.

This chain's CDR3 is CARGQGVSYEQYF. The CDR3 DNA sequence: TGTGCCAGGGGACAGGGGGTCTCCTACGAGCAGTACTTC. V and J are TRBV30 and TRBJ2-7, with 11 bases lining up with TRBD1. This CDR3 spans 13 amino acids. Germline values: CDR1 GTSNPN, CDR2 SVGIG (reference sequence). Germline trimming cut 8 bases from V and 0 bases from J; bases unmatched to any gene: 3.

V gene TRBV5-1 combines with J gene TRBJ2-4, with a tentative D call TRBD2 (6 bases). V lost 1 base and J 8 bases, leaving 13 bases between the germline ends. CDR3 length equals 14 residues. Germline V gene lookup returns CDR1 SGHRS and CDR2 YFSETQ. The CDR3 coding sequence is TGCGCCAGCAGCTTGAACGGGGGTGAATACATTCAGTACTTC. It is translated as CASSLNGGEYIQYF.

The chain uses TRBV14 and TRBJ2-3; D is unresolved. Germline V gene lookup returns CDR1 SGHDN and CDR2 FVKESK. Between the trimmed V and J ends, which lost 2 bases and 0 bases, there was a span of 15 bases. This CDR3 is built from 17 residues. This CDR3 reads CASSQSTRQLSTDTQYF. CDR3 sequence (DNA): TGTGCCAGCAGCCAATCAACCAGGCAGTTGAGCACAGATACGCAGTATTTT.

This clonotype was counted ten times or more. CDR3 in amino acids: CASSPDNEQFF. The CDR3 DNA follows: TGTGCCAGCAGCCCCGACAATGAGCAGTTCTTC. The chain uses TRBV9 and TRBJ2-1; D unclear. Trimming removed 4 bases from V and 5 bases from J, with 4 bases in between. This CDR3 is 11 amino acids long. Germline V gives CDR1 SGDLS, CDR2 YYNGEE.

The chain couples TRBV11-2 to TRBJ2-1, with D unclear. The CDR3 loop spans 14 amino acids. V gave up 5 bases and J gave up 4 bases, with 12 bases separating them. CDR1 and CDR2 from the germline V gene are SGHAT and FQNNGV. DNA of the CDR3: TGTGCCAGCAGCCTCCACGCCCGGTACAATGAGCAGTTCTTC. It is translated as CASSLHARYNEQFF. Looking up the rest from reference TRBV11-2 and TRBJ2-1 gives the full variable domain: EAGVAQSPRYKIIEKRQSVAFWCNPISGHATLYWYQQILGQGPKLLIQFQNNGVVDDSQLPKDRFSAERLKGVDSTLKIQPAKLEDSAVYLCASSLHARYNEQFFGPGTRLTVL.